This TCR beta chain was sequenced in a study of CD8+ T cells in alopecia areata listed by TCRdb under 2018. Background for the entire study: The treated patients, all with moderate-to-severe alopecia areata, were enrolled in an open-label pilot trial of oral tofacitinib given at 5 to 10 mg twice daily. Tofacitinib was given for 6 to 18 months, followed by 6 months of follow-up off drug to assess delayed response and recurrence. For the treated patients, the SALT score, which quantifies what percentage of scalp surface area is affected, served as the measure of disease severity. In both human patients and the C3H/HeJ mouse model, the study applied high-throughput TCRbeta sequencing to look at T cell clonal expansion in alopecia areata. Scalp tissue and sorted CD4+ and CD8+ peripheral blood T cells from patchy and totalis/universalis alopecia areata patients and from healthy controls were covered by human TCRbeta sequencing. Biopsies were taken from tofacitinib-treated patients at baseline and again at 4 and 24 weeks into treatment, and several of those patients also had a later scalp biopsy. Scalp clonality was compared across normal scalp (n=4), patchy alopecia areata scalp (n=8), and alopecia totalis/universalis scalp (n=8). RNA came from the PAXgene miRNA kit for fixed scalp, the miRNeasy kit for PBMCs, and the RNeasy kit for mouse skin. TCRbeta CDR3 regions were amplified by immunoSEQ multiplex PCR using 35 Vbeta forward and 13 Jbeta reverse primers. Results the study describes overall, beyond this receptor: Shared TCR sequences between patients were less evident than in mice, which may be partly attributable to HLA diversity in the patient population. Tofacitinib significantly decreased scalp clonality and the number of expanded CD8+ clones among the top 100 scalp clones. Compared with normal scalp, lesional scalp had higher clonality and more expanded CD8+ clones, particularly in alopecia totalis/universalis, a pattern that suggests antigenic drive. The treated cohort was small, with a single nonresponder, so links between baseline CD8+ expansion and response need larger studies. Many expanded lesional clones persisted in scalp and blood during tofacitinib treatment, which may partly explain relapse after stopping treatment. Unlike mouse skin, which is dominated by gammadelta T cells, normal human skin has resident alphabeta T cells that are also sequenced, and this complicates analysis of the scalp TCR repertoire.

Interpreted using the paper, the treatment or condition label stands for: oral pan-JAK inhibitor, 5-10 mg twice daily. Lesional scalp punch biopsies and peripheral blood were collected from alopecia areata patients. PBMCs were isolated by density centrifugation and stained for CD3, CD4 and CD8, and CD4+ and CD8+ T cells were sorted on a FACSAria. Library construction relied on the immunoSEQ multiplex PCR assay. RNA was extracted from all samples and reverse transcribed into cDNA as template for TCR sequencing. First-strand cDNA was synthesized with SuperScript III using a 2:1 mix of oligo-dT and random hexamers. A synthetic immune receptor repertoire was used to measure amplification bias, and any remaining bias was corrected computationally. In the original analysis: Raw reads were preprocessed for error removal, and CDR3 was defined according to IMGT conventions as running from the conserved cysteine to phenylalanine. Clonality was computed by normalizing Shannon entropy by log2 of the number of productive unique TCRs and subtracting the result from 1. Scalp TCRbeta sequences were cross-referenced with sorted blood CD4 and CD8 repertoires so that the CD4 or CD8 identity of scalp clones could be inferred. TCRdb provides this immuneACCESS table in a form limited to in-frame rearrangements. Some clones are lacking; in checked studies, under half of them reflect an unresolved V gene, and why the rest are absent is not known. The D gene and trimming were derived from the DNA, and the V and J assignments and clone size from that table. The sample includes fewer than 200,000 clones, with 50% to 75% observed a single time. The ten largest clones take up approximately 16% of the sample.

The CDR3 holds 14 amino acids from the cysteine to the phenylalanine. CDR3 DNA only is kept here, 42 bases in frame from base 1. The germline V gene (reference sequence) gives CDR1 as MNHNY and CDR2 as SVGAGI. Trimmed from V: 2 bases; trimmed from J: 3 bases; junction bases lacking a gene match: 1. The sample holds a few counts of this clone. The target of this receptor is not known. No base-level quality is on record; no much larger clone is a single base apart. The sequence is built from TRBV6-6 and TRBJ1-1; 9 of the junction bases match TRBD1. The receptor's source is a human donor with alopecia areata. Specimen: CD4+ T cells sorted from blood, collected between weeks 55 and 65, from a patient treated with tofacitinib. The sequenced DNA is TGTGCCAGCAGTTACGACAGGGGGTACACTGAAGCTTTCTTT. This codes for CASSYDRGYTEAFF.